One and the same sample provided the 16 T cell receptor beta chains below, sequenced in a study of CD8 T cells in Susac syndrome. The authors reverse transcribed 0.5 to 1 ug RNA with random hexamers. TCRdb re-called the immunoSEQ multiplex PCR reads with MiXCR, one entry per CDR3 protein. The sample has 150,000 to 200,000 distinct CDR3 sequences; roughly nine tenths are singletons. Sequenced sample: CD4+ T cells from PBMCs. The receptors here all came from a human donor with Susac syndrome.

The gene calls are TRBV25-1 and TRBJ2-7, with D perhaps assigned TRBD1 or TRBD2 (5 bases each). Germline V gene sequence: CDR1 MGHDK, CDR2 SYGVNS. Trimming stripped 6 bases from V and 2 bases from J, with 5 bases between. CDR3 length: 11 residues. The chain's CDR3 is CASRGPYEQYF. CDR3 DNA sequence: TGTGCCAGCAGGGGACCCTACGAGCAGTACTTC.

This chain links TRBV28 with TRBJ2-1; 11 nucleotides line up with TRBD2. The germline V gene encodes CDR1 MDHEN and CDR2 SYDVKM. Unmatched junction bases numbered 1, after V lost 4 bases and J lost 5 bases. CDR3 length equals 14 residues. The CDR3 nucleotides are TGTGCCAGCAGTTGGGGACTAGCGGACAATGAGCAGTTCTTC. Residues: CASSWGLADNEQFF. Full variable domain (remainder filled in from reference TRBV28 and TRBJ2-1): DVKVTQSSRYLVKRTGEKVFLECVQDMDHENMFWYRQDPGLGLRLIYFSYDVKMKEKGDIPEGYSVSREKKERFSLILESASTNQTSMYLCASSWGLADNEQFFGPGTRLTVL.

The chain's CDR3 is CASSYSRGTYEQYF. The CDR3 DNA reads TGTGCCAGCAGTTACTCGCGGGGAACTTACGAGCAGTACTTC. The rearrangement uses TRBV6-5 and TRBJ2-7; tentative D call: TRBD2 (6 bases). The CDR3 runs 14 residues. V lost 0 bases to trimming and J lost 4 bases, with 10 bases between them. Germline lookup yields CDR1 MNHEY and CDR2 SVGAGI.

The chain carries TRBV5-1 and TRBJ2-5, with 10 bases matching TRBD2. Trimming removed 0 bases from V and 6 bases from J; junction bases left unmatched: 14. Germline lookup yields CDR1 SGHRS and CDR2 YFSETQ. CDR3 size: 18 residues. The CDR3 is CASSLEGPGLANLQTQYF. CDR3 coding DNA: TGCGCCAGCAGCTTGGAGGGGCCGGGACTAGCGAATTTACAGACCCAGTACTTC.

V is TRBV20-1 and J is TRBJ2-3; 11 bases are a match to TRBD2. V trimming: 3 bases; J trimming: 5 bases; junction bases outside the gene matches: 13. This CDR3 contains 17 residues. Per germline, CDR1 DFQATT and CDR2 SNEGSKA (reference sequence). The CDR3 DNA sequence: TGCAGTGCTAGGAGGTTAGCGGGAGGGCCAAGTGGAGATACGCAGTATTTT. This gives the protein CSARRLAGGPSGDTQYF.

The V and J genes are TRBV7-9 and TRBJ1-1, with D possibly matching TRBD1 (5 bases). This CDR3 spans 13 amino acids. V lost 8 bases to trimming and J lost 11 bases, with 21 bases between them. From germline, CDR1 is SEHNR and CDR2 FQNEAQ (reference sequence). CDR3 loop: CASGMQGPLGAFF. CDR3 DNA: TGTGCCAGCGGCATGCAGGGACCACTGGGGGCTTTCTTT.

The chain is built from TRBV2 and TRBJ2-1; D may be TRBD2 (6 bases). V gave up 1 base and J gave up 4 bases, with 14 bases separating them. The CDR3 covers 16 residues. The V gene's germline CDR1 is SNHLY and CDR2 FYNNEI. This CDR3 is CASSEVGLARYNEQFF. Here the CDR3 DNA reads TGTGCCAGCAGTGAAGTCGGGCTAGCGCGATACAATGAGCAGTTCTTC.

The rearrangement links TRBV28 to TRBJ1-4; maybe TRBD1 (6 bases). CDR3 length equals 14 residues. Germline V gene sequence: CDR1 MDHEN, CDR2 SYDVKM. Trimming took off 5 bases at V and 5 bases at J, with 12 bases between the two ends. The DNA of the CDR3 is TGTGCCAGCAGTGGAACAGGGAGGAATGAAAAACTGTTTTTT. Translated, it gives CASSGTGRNEKLFF.

The chain carries TRBV15 and TRBJ2-1, with a possible D match to TRBD2 (5 bases). Trimming stripped 1 base from V and 6 bases from J, with 10 bases between. This CDR3 region has 14 residues. Germline V gene lookup returns CDR1 LNHNV and CDR2 YYDKDF (reference sequence). CDR3 in DNA: TGTGCCACCAGCAGAGTAGGAGGCTCCAATGAGCAGTTCTTC. Translation: CATSRVGGSNEQFF.

The chain combines TRBV4-1 with TRBJ2-4; D might be TRBD1 (6 bases). The CDR3 length is 16 residues. Germline V gives CDR1 MGHRA, CDR2 YSYEKL. Trimming removed 3 bases from V and 0 bases from J, with 12 bases in between. CDR3 in amino acids: CASSQDGRGAKNIQYF. The CDR3 DNA sequence: TGCGCCAGCAGCCAGGATGGCAGGGGAGCCAAAAACATTCAGTACTTC.

CDR3 DNA sequence: TGCAGCGTTGATAGACAGGGGGGGACTAGCACAGATACGCAGTATTTT. It translates to CSVDRQGGTSTDTQYF. The V call is TRBV29-1, the J call TRBJ2-3, with 9 bases fitting TRBD1. Germline CDR1 and CDR2: SQVTM and ANQGSEA. V lost 3 bases and J lost 0; bases outside the gene matches: 7. The CDR3 extends over 16 amino acids.

The chain employs TRBV30 and TRBJ1-2; 10 bases map to TRBD1. The length of the CDR3 is 19 residues. Trimming cost V 4 bases and J 8 bases; bases outside gene matches: 25. The germline CDR1 and CDR2 sequences are GTSNPN and SVGIG (reference sequence). CDR3: CAWKLQLTGTGEGVRGYTF. CDR3 DNA: TGTGCCTGGAAATTACAACTGACCGGGACAGGGGAAGGAGTTCGGGGCTACACCTTC.

The rearrangement links TRBV20-1 to TRBJ2-1; D is undetermined. The germline V gene encodes CDR1 DFQATT and CDR2 SNEGSKA (reference sequence). There are 16 residues in the CDR3. With 6 bases removed from V and 8 bases from J, the gap between germline ends came to 26 bases. The CDR3 protein is CSASGIGYAGPDEQFF. CDR3 nucleotides: TGCAGTGCCAGTGGGATAGGATACGCAGGCCCTGATGAGCAGTTCTTC.

J is TRBJ1-4 and V is TRBV2, with D maybe TRBD1 (6 bases). In germline, CDR1 is SNHLY, CDR2 FYNNEI. V was shortened by 7 bases and J by 1 base, with 10 bases between the two germline ends. This CDR3 has 14 residues. The CDR3 spells CASNREQTNEKLFF. As DNA, the CDR3 is TGTGCCAGCAACAGGGAACAAACTAATGAAAAACTGTTTTTT.

This chain uses TRBV7-9 with TRBJ2-7, with D tentatively TRBD1 (6 bases). V lost 3 bases, J lost 3 bases, and 12 bases lay in between. Looked up from germline, CDR1 is SEHNR and CDR2 is FQNEAQ (reference sequence). The CDR3 length is 14 residues. The CDR3 region has the DNA TGTGCCAGCAGCTTGACAGGACGGGTCTACGAGCAGTACTTC. It codes for CASSLTGRVYEQYF.

The chain carries TRBV28 and TRBJ2-7, with D possibly matching TRBD2 (5 bases). V lost 2 bases and J lost 0, with 5 bases in between. The CDR3 spans 13 residues. Germline-derived CDR1 and CDR2 are MDHEN and SYDVKM. Here the CDR3 DNA reads TGTGCCAGCAGTTTAGGACTCTCCTACGAGCAGTACTTC. Translating it yields CASSLGLSYEQYF.